The next 30 T cell receptor beta chains were all read from a single sample in a study of blood T cell repertoires in COVID-19. Profiling relied on immunoSEQ multiplex PCR, and the TCRdb table lists in-frame clones only, not all of them. The repertoire holds 330,000 or so clones, with about 90% as singletons. The sample comprised PBMCs or T cells enriched from blood (not recorded which). The receptor source for this set is a man aged 25-40 years who had recovered from COVID-19.

This chain uses TRBV4-1 with TRBJ1-2, with D possibly being TRBD1 (5 bases). V lost 4 bases and J 8 bases, leaving 14 bases between the germline ends. The CDR3 extends over 13 amino acids. Per germline, CDR1 MGHRA and CDR2 YSYEKL. CDR3: CASSPPEGYGYTF. As DNA, the CDR3 is TGCGCCAGCAGCCCCCCGGAGGGGTACGGCTACACCTTC.

The chain recombines TRBV19 with TRBJ2-2, with 10 bases that match TRBD1. The J segment lost 5 bases and the V segment lost 6 bases, leaving 3 bases of the junction unmatched. Per germline, CDR1 LNHDA and CDR2 SQIVND (reference sequence). The CDR3 extends over 14 amino acids. CDR3 DNA: TGTGCCAGTAGGGGACAGGGGAGTACCGGGGAGCTGTTTTTT. Translated: CASRGQGSTGELFF.

This clone has a single count. The chain has TRBV5-4 and TRBJ1-2; 8 bases are a match to TRBD1. The CDR3 contains 15 residues. Germline V gene lookup returns CDR1 SGHNT and CDR2 YYREEE (reference sequence). V was pared by 4 bases and J by 7 bases, with 12 bases of the junction left unmatched. The CDR3 here is CASSGTGQGGAGYTF. CDR3 nucleotide sequence: TGTGCCAGCAGCGGAACCGGACAGGGAGGGGCTGGCTACACCTTC.

The chain couples TRBV12-3 or TRBV12-4 to TRBJ1-2; no reliable D call. The CDR3 sequence is 12 residues long. Between the trimmed V and J ends, which lost 6 bases and 8 bases, there was a span of 13 bases. The CDR3 protein is CASSSAGWGYTF. CDR3 bases: TGTGCCAGCAGCTCGGCGGGGTGGGGCTACACCTTC.

The J gene is TRBJ2-1, the V gene TRBV7-2, with 11 nucleotides matching TRBD2. Germline-derived CDR1 and CDR2 are SGHTA and FQGNSA. The CDR3 totals 15 residues. With 4 bases clipped from V and 10 bases from J, the junction kept 9 bases outside the gene matches. The CDR3 reads CASSWDSGGAREQFF. The CDR3 DNA sequence: TGTGCCAGCAGCTGGGATAGCGGGGGGGCAAGGGAGCAGTTCTTC.

V usage is TRBV5-8 and J usage is TRBJ2-1; 8 bases fit TRBD2. Per germline, CDR1 SGHTS and CDR2 YDEGEE. With V trimmed by 0 bases and J by 7 bases, 6 bases remained unmatched. This CDR3 is built from 15 residues. CDR3 sequence reads: CASSLAAGGANEQFF. The CDR3 DNA follows: TGTGCCAGCAGCTTGGCCGCCGGGGGGGCGAATGAGCAGTTCTTC. Full variable domain (outside the CDR3, taken from reference TRBV5-8 and TRBJ2-1): EAGVTQSPTHLIKTRGQQATLRCSPISGHTSVYWYQQALGLGLQFLLWYDEGEERNRGNFPPRFSGRQFPNYSSELNVNALELEDSALYLCASSLAAGGANEQFFGPGTRLTVL.

The chain links TRBV28 to TRBJ1-1, with 11 bases aligning to TRBD1. Germline V gene data show CDR1 as MDHEN and CDR2 as SYDVKM. This CDR3 comprises 13 residues. With V trimmed by 2 bases and J by 9 bases, 2 bases remained unmatched. CDR3 nucleotides: TGTGCCAGCAGTTTAGGGACAGGGGGTAAAGCTTTCTTT. Encoded protein: CASSLGTGGKAFF.

This chain links TRBV18 with TRBJ2-1; 11 bases are shared with TRBD1. CDR1 and CDR2 from the germline V gene are KGHSH and LQKENI. This CDR3 has 15 residues. The V and J ends lost 3 bases and 9 bases, in that order; junction bases with no gene match: 7. CDR3 sequence (DNA): TGTGCCAGCTCACCGGGACAGGGGGTAGGCGTTGAGCAGTTCTTC. It translates to CASSPGQGVGVEQFF.

The J gene is TRBJ1-2, the V gene TRBV6-4; 8 bases agree with TRBD1. CDR3 length equals 16 residues. V lost 6 bases and J lost 6; bases outside the gene matches: 15. Germline V lookup: CDR1 MRHNA, CDR2 SNTAGT. The CDR3 spells CASRGQDRVWEDGYTF. In DNA form, the CDR3 reads TGTGCCAGCAGGGGCCAGGACAGGGTCTGGGAGGATGGCTACACCTTC.

The chain links TRBV4-1 to TRBJ2-2; D uncertain. The V end was cut by 3 bases, the J end by 7 bases, with 18 bases between. Germline V gene data show CDR1 as MGHRA and CDR2 as YSYEKL. This CDR3 has 16 amino acids. CDR3 residues: CASSHRLEHKIGELFF. Written as DNA, the CDR3 is TGCGCCAGCAGCCATCGGTTAGAGCATAAGATCGGGGAGCTGTTTTTT.

The genes are TRBV24-1 and TRBJ2-3; 10 nucleotides align to TRBD2. V lost 9 bases, J lost 2 bases, and 10 bases stayed unmatched. The CDR3 covers 16 residues. Germline V gene lookup returns CDR1 KGHDR and CDR2 SFDVKD. CDR3 in DNA: TGTGCCACCTCGACCGGACTAGCGGCGGCCACAGATACGCAGTATTTT. Its protein product is CATSTGLAAATDTQYF.

This sequence joins TRBV2 and TRBJ2-5; 7 bases agree with TRBD1. Germline-derived CDR1 and CDR2 are SNHLY and FYNNEI. V trimming: 7 bases; J trimming: 5 bases; junction bases outside the gene matches: 13. The CDR3 consists of 15 residues. The CDR3 region has the DNA TGTGCCAGCAAAGAACAGGGGATCCTCCTGGAGACCCAGTACTTC. This translates into CASKEQGILLETQYF.

In DNA form, the CDR3 reads TGTGCCAGTAGGCCCCGGGACAGGGGTTCCTACAATGAGCAGTTCTTC. It specifies CASRPRDRGSYNEQFF. This rearrangement joins TRBV19 to TRBJ2-1, with 10 nucleotides matching TRBD1. The CDR3 length is 16 residues. Trimming cost V 6 bases and J 1 base; bases outside gene matches: 6. Per germline, CDR1 LNHDA and CDR2 SQIVND (reference sequence). The full variable domain, completed using reference TRBV19 and TRBJ2-1, is DGGITQSPKYLFRKEGQNVTLSCEQNLNHDAMYWYRQDPGQGLRLIYYSQIVNDFQKGDIAEGYSVSREKKESFPLTVTSAQKNPTAFYLCASRPRDRGSYNEQFFGPGTRLTVL.

The DNA for the CDR3 is TGTGCCAGCAGTGGGGGGAGGGGCGCGAGGCAGCCCCAGCATTTT. This encodes CASSGGRGARQPQHF. The rearrangement uses TRBV6-4 and TRBJ1-5, with D tentatively TRBD1 (5 bases). CDR3 length: 15 amino acids. With 4 bases removed from V and 7 bases from J, the gap between germline ends came to 17 bases. Germline values: CDR1 MRHNA, CDR2 SNTAGT.

The chain recombines TRBV10-1 with TRBJ2-7; 11 bases map to TRBD1. From germline, CDR1 is WNHNN and CDR2 SYGVQD (reference sequence). The CDR3 has 13 residues. The J segment lost 6 bases and the V segment lost 2 bases, leaving 0 bases of the junction unmatched. CDR3 nucleotide sequence: TGCGCCAGCAGTGAGGGGACAGGGGGCGAGCAGTACTTC. Its translation is CASSEGTGGEQYF.

The chain combines TRBV24-1 with TRBJ1-3; 9 bases are shared with TRBD1. CDR1 is KGHDR and CDR2 is SFDVKD in the germline V gene. The CDR3 length is 13 residues. V shed 10 bases, J shed 7 bases, and the junction held 7 bases outside the gene matches. The CDR3 DNA reads TGTGCCACAAGGGACAGGGATTCGAACACCATATATTTT. Protein: CATRDRDSNTIYF.

V is TRBV4-1 and J is TRBJ1-1; possible D gene TRBD1, 5 bases. The germline CDR1 and CDR2 sequences are MGHRA and YSYEKL. The V and J ends lost 0 bases and 5 bases respectively, with 22 bases between them. This CDR3 has 18 residues. The CDR3 sequence: CASSQDRLGFDRGTEAFF. The CDR3 DNA reads TGCGCCAGCAGCCAAGATCGGTTAGGATTCGACCGGGGGACTGAAGCTTTCTTT.

This chain links TRBV28 with TRBJ2-7, with TRBD1 as a possible D gene (6 bases). The germline V gene encodes CDR1 MDHEN and CDR2 SYDVKM. CDR3 size: 13 residues. Trimming left V 6 bases short and J 2 bases short, with 11 bases between. The CDR3 DNA sequence: TGTGCCAGCAGCTGGGACACTACCTACGAGCAGTACTTC. Protein: CASSWDTTYEQYF.

The chain carries TRBV13 and TRBJ1-3; D gene ambiguous. This CDR3 contains 14 residues. Trimming stripped 5 bases from V and 4 bases from J, with 12 bases between. Looked up from germline, CDR1 is PRHDT and CDR2 is FYEKMQ (reference sequence). CDR3 sequence reads: CASSPRGGGNTIYF. Here the CDR3 DNA reads TGTGCCAGCAGCCCCCGGGGAGGGGGAAACACCATATATTTT.

The rearrangement uses TRBV6-1 and TRBJ1-5; D remains ambiguous. The CDR3 is made up of 14 amino acids. Trimming pared 0 bases from V and 0 bases from J, leaving 3 bases between. Germline V gives CDR1 MNHNS, CDR2 SASEGT. CDR3 amino acids: CASSEALSNQPQHF. CDR3 in DNA: TGTGCCAGCAGTGAAGCTCTTAGCAATCAGCCCCAGCATTTT.

The chain joins TRBV7-3 to TRBJ2-1; D unclear. The CDR3 is 13 amino acids. V was cut by 5 bases and J by 5 bases, with 10 bases left in between. CDR1 is SGHTA and CDR2 is FQGTGA in the germline V gene. CDR3 DNA sequence: TGTGCCAGCAGCCCTCCGTATAACAATGAGCAGTTCTTC. Translating it yields CASSPPYNNEQFF.

The chain employs TRBV7-3 and TRBJ2-3, with 7 bases that match TRBD1. The CDR3 is 15 amino acids. Germline-derived CDR1 and CDR2 are SGHTA and FQGTGA. Trimming removed 4 bases from V and 4 bases from J; junction bases left unmatched: 8. The CDR3 DNA reads as TGTGCCAGCAGCTCAAGGGCGCAGGGGGCAGATACGCAGTATTTT. It encodes CASSSRAQGADTQYF.

The chain has TRBV7-2 and TRBJ2-5; D possibly corresponds to TRBD2 (6 bases). Germline V CDR1 and CDR2: SGHTA, FQGNSA. This CDR3 is built from 14 residues. V lost 5 bases, J lost 4 bases, and 14 bases lay in between. CDR3 DNA: TGTGCCAGCAGCCCCGAGGCTAGCGTAGAGACCCAGTACTTC. Its translation is CASSPEASVETQYF.

The chain employs TRBV19 and TRBJ1-5, with 10 bases that match TRBD1. V trimming: 1 base; J trimming: 7 bases; junction bases outside the gene matches: 4. The CDR3 runs 15 residues. CDR1 and CDR2 from the germline V gene are LNHDA and SQIVND (reference sequence). CDR3: CASSIGTGGGQPQHF. The CDR3 region has the DNA TGTGCCAGTAGTATAGGGACAGGGGGAGGGCAGCCCCAGCATTTT.

This clone was counted a single time. The chain is built from TRBV7-9 and TRBJ2-7, with TRBD2 matching over 10 bases. The germline V gene encodes CDR1 SEHNR and CDR2 FQNEAQ (reference sequence). V trimming: 2 bases; J trimming: 6 bases; junction bases outside the gene matches: 4. The CDR3 has 14 amino acids. In DNA, the CDR3 is TGTGCCAGCAGCTTACTCCTAGCGGGGGCCGAGCAGTACTTC. Translated: CASSLLLAGAEQYF.

The rearrangement uses TRBV7-9 and TRBJ2-7, with 10 nucleotides matching TRBD1. This CDR3 region has 14 residues. Per germline, CDR1 SEHNR and CDR2 FQNEAQ (reference sequence). V dropped 5 bases and J dropped 3; count of bases not matched to a gene: 4. CDR3 bases: TGTGCCAGCAGCCCGACAGGGGGCATCTACGAGCAGTACTTC. It is translated as CASSPTGGIYEQYF.

J is TRBJ2-3 and V is TRBV2; 9 bases are shared with TRBD1. V lost 8 bases, J lost 4 bases, and 10 bases stayed unmatched. This CDR3 contains 15 residues. The germline V gene encodes CDR1 SNHLY and CDR2 FYNNEI. As DNA, the CDR3 is TGTGCCAGCGGGGGGGACAGGGTGATGCCAGATACGCAGTATTTT. Its protein product is CASGGDRVMPDTQYF.

J is TRBJ2-6 and V is TRBV7-8, with D tentatively TRBD2 (5 bases). Germline CDR1 SGHVS, CDR2 FQNEAQ. Trimming removed 0 bases at V and 0 bases at J, with 9 bases between. The CDR3 runs 17 residues. CDR3 DNA sequence: TGTGCCAGCAGCTTAGCGCGGGTGCGCTCTGGGGCCAACGTCCTGACTTTC. Protein sequence: CASSLARVRSGANVLTF.

V and J are TRBV10-1 and TRBJ2-1; 7 positions agree with TRBD1. This CDR3 region has 14 residues. Losses at the gene ends were 8 bases for V and 3 bases for J; bases not matched to a gene: 7. The germline gives CDR1 WNHNN, CDR2 SYGVQD (reference sequence). The CDR3 is CASSTGTDYNEQFF. The CDR3 DNA follows: TGCGCCAGCTCCACCGGGACAGACTACAATGAGCAGTTCTTC.

Points on this clone: Different DNA sequences within this sample yield the same CDR3. The V gene is TRBV7-8, the J gene TRBJ2-7; D remains ambiguous. This CDR3 has 14 residues. Trimming removed 9 bases from V and 0 bases from J, with 15 bases in between. Germline V gene data show CDR1 as SGHVS and CDR2 as FQNEAQ. Here the CDR3 DNA reads TGTGCCAGTAGGTCCCCTAGGAGCTCCTACGAGCAGTACTTC. Encoded protein: CASRSPRSSYEQYF.